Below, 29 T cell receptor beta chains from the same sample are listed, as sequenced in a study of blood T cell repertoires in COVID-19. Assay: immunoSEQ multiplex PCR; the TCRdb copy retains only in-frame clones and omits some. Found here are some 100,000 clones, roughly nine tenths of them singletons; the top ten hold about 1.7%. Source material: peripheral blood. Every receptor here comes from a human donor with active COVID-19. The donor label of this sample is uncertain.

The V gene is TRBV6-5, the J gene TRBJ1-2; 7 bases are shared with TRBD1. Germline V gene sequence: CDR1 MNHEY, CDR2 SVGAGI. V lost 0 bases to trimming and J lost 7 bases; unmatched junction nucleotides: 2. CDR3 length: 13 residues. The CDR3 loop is CASSYSRGSGYTF. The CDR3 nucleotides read TGTGCCAGCAGTTACTCCAGGGGGTCTGGCTACACCTTC.

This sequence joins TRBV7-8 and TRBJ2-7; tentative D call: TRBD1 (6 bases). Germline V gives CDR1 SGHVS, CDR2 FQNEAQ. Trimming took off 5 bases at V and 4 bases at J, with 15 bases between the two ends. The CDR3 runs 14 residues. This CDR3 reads CASSPLPQGYEQYF. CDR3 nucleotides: TGTGCCAGCAGCCCGTTACCCCAGGGGTACGAGCAGTACTTC.

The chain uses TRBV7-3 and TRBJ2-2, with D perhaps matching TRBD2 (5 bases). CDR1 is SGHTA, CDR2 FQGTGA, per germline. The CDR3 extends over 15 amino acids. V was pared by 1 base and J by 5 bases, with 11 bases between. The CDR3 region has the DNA TGTGCCAGCAGCTTAAGTGGCGGGCTTACCGGGGAGCTGTTTTTT. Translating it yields CASSLSGGLTGELFF.

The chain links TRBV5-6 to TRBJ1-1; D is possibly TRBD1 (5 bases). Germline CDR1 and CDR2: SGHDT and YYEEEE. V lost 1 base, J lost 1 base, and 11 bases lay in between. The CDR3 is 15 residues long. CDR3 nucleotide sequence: TGTGCCAGCAGCTTGATGGCAGGGTGGAACACTGAAGCTTTCTTT. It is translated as CASSLMAGWNTEAFF. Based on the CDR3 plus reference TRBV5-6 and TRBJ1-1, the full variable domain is DAGVTQSPTHLIKTRGQQVTLRCSPKSGHDTVSWYQQALGQGPQFIFQYYEEEERQRGNFPDRFSGHQFPNYSSELNVNALLLGDSALYLCASSLMAGWNTEAFFGQGTRLTVV.

CDR3 nucleotides: TGTGCCAGCACCGGACAGTTCGATCAGCCCCAGCATTTT. Translating gives CASTGQFDQPQHF. The chain links TRBV19 to TRBJ1-5; TRBD1 is a possible D gene (6 bases). Trimming stripped 9 bases from V and 5 bases from J, with 14 bases between. This CDR3 contains 13 residues. Germline CDR1 and CDR2: LNHDA and SQIVND (reference sequence). Full variable domain (outside the CDR3, taken from reference TRBV19 and TRBJ1-5): DGGITQSPKYLFRKEGQNVTLSCEQNLNHDAMYWYRQDPGQGLRLIYYSQIVNDFQKGDIAEGYSVSREKKESFPLTVTSAQKNPTAFYLCASTGQFDQPQHFGDGTRLSIL.

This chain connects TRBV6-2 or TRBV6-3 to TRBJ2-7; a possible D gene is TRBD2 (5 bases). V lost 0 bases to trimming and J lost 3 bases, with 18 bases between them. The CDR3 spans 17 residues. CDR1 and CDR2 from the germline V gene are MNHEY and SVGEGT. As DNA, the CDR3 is TGTGCCAGCAGTTACTCCCGGACTGACGAGGCCCTCTACGAGCAGTACTTC. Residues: CASSYSRTDEALYEQYF.

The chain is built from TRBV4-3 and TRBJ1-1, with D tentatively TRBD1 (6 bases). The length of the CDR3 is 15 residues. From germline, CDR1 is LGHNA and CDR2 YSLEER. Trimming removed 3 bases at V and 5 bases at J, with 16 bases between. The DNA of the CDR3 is TGCGCCAGCAGCCAGGCTACAGGGATTTGGACTGAAGCTTTCTTT. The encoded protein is CASSQATGIWTEAFF.

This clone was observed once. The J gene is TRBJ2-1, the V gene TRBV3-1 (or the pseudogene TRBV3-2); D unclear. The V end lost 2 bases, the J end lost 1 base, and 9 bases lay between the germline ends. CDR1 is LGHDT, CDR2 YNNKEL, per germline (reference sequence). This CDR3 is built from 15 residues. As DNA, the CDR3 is TGTGCCAGCAGCCAATATACGGGTTCCTACAATGAGCAGTTCTTC. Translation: CASSQYTGSYNEQFF.

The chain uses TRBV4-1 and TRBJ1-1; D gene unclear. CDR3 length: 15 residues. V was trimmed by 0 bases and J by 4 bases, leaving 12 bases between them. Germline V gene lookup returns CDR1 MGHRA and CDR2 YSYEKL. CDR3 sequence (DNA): TGCGCCAGCAGCCAAGATCCGGGTTCGGTCACTGAAGCTTTCTTT. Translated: CASSQDPGSVTEAFF.

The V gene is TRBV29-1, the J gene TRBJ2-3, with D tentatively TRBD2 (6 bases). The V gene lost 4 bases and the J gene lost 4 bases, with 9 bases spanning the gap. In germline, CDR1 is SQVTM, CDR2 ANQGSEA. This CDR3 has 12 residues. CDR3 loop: CSVVWGADTQYF. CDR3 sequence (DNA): TGCAGCGTTGTATGGGGGGCAGATACGCAGTATTTT.

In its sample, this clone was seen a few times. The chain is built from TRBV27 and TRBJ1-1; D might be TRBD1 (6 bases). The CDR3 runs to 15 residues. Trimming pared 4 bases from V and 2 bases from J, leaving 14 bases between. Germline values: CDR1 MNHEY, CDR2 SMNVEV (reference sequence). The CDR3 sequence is CASSYGLGANTEAFF. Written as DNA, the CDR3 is TGTGCCAGCAGTTACGGTTTGGGGGCCAACACTGAAGCTTTCTTT.

CDR3 DNA: TGTGCCAGTAGTATCCGGGACAGGGGTACCGAGCAGTACTTC. This encodes CASSIRDRGTEQYF. This chain links TRBV19 with TRBJ2-7, with 10 nucleotides matching TRBD1. From germline, CDR1 is LNHDA and CDR2 SQIVND (reference sequence). The CDR3 loop spans 14 amino acids. The V gene end was trimmed by 3 bases and the J gene end by 6 bases; junction bases not matched to a gene: 5.

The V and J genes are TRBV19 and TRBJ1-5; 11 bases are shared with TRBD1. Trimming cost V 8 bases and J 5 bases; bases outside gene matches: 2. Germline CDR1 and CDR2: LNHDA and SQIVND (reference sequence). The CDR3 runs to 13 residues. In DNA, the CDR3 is TGTGCCAGTCGGACAGGGGGCGATCAGCCCCAGCATTTT. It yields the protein CASRTGGDQPQHF.

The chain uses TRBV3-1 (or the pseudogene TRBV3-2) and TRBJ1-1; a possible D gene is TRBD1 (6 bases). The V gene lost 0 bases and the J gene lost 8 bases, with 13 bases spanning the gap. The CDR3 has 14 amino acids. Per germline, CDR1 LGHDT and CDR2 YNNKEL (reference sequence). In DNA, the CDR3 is TGTGCCAGCAGCCAAGACGTTCCTGGGACAGAAGCTTTCTTT. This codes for CASSQDVPGTEAFF.

The CDR3 loop is CASSLKLDAPPDTQYF. The CDR3 DNA reads as TGCGCCAGCAGCTTGAAACTAGACGCCCCCCCAGATACGCAGTATTTT. The V gene is TRBV5-1, the J gene TRBJ2-3; D is perhaps TRBD2 (5 bases). V lost 1 base to trimming and J lost 4 bases, with 16 bases between them. This CDR3 spans 16 amino acids. Germline V CDR1 and CDR2: SGHRS, YFSETQ. Full variable domain (missing parts from reference TRBV5-1 and TRBJ2-3): KAGVTQTPRYLIKTRGQQVTLSCSPISGHRSVSWYQQTPGQGLQFLFEYFSETQRNKGNFPGRFSGRQFSNSRSEMNVSTLELGDSALYLCASSLKLDAPPDTQYFGPGTRLTVL.

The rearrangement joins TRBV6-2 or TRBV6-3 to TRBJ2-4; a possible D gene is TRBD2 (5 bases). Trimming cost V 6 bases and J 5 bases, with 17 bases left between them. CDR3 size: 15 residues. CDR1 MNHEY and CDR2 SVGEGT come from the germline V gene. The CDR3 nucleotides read TGTGCCAGCAGCCGCGCCGGCGGGCCTGAAAACATTCAGTACTTC. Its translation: CASSRAGGPENIQYF.

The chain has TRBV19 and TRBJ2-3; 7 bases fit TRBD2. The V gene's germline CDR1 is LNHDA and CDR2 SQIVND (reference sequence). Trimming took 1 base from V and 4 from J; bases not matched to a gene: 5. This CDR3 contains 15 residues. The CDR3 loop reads CASSIGEGWSDTQYF. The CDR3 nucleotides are TGTGCCAGTAGTATAGGGGAGGGTTGGTCAGATACGCAGTATTTT.

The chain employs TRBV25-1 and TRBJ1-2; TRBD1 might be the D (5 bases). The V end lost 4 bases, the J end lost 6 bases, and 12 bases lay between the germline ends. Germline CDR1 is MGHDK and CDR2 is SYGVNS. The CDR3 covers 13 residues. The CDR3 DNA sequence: TGTGCCAGCAGTGGGGCCAGGGTAGATGGCTACACCTTC. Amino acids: CASSGARVDGYTF.

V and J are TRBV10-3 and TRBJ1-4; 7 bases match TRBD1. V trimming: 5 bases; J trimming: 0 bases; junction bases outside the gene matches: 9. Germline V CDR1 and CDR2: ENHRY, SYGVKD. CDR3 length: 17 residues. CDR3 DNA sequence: TGTGCCATCAGTCGAGGACAGGCCGGCACAACTAATGAAAAACTGTTTTTT. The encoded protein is CAISRGQAGTTNEKLFF.

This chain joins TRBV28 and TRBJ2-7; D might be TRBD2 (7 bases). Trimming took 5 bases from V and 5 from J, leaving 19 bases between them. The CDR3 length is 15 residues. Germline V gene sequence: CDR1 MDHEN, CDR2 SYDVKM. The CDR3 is CASSTAGAFGDEQYF. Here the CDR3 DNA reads TGTGCCAGCAGTACCGCGGGGGCTTTCGGGGACGAGCAGTACTTC.

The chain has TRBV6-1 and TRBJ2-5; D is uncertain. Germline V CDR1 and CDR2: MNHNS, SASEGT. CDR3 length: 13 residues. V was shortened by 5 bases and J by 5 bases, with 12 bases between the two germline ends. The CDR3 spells CASSPVQMETQYF. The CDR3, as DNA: TGTGCCAGCAGTCCCGTACAGATGGAGACCCAGTACTTC.

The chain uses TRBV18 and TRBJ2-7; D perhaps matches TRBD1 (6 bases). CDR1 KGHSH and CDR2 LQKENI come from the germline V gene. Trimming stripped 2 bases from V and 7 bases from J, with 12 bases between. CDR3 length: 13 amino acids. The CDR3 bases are TGTGCCAGCTCACCAAGGAGGACAGAAGAGCAGTACTTC. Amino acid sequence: CASSPRRTEEQYF.

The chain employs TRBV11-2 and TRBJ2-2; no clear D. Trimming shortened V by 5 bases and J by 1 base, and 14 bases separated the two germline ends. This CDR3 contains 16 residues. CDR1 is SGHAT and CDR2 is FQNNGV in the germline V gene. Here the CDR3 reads CASSPVGGQNTGELFF. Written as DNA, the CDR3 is TGTGCCAGCAGCCCCGTCGGTGGGCAGAACACCGGGGAGCTGTTTTTT.

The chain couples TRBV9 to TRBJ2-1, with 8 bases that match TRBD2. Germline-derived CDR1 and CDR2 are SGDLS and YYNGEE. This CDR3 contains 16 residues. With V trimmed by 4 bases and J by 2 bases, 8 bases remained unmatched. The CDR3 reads CASSTPQRGTYNEQFF. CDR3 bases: TGTGCCAGCAGCACCCCCCAGCGGGGGACCTACAATGAGCAGTTCTTC.

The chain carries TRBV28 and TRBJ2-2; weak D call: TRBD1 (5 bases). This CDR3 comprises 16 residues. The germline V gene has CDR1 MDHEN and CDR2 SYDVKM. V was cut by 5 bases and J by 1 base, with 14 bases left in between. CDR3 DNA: TGTGCCAGCAGTCCATCCCGTACAGGGAACACCGGGGAGCTGTTTTTT. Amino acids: CASSPSRTGNTGELFF.

The CDR3 DNA reads as TGTGCCAGCAGCCCCGGGACAGGGTTTGATACATACGAGCAGTACTTC. Translated, it gives CASSPGTGFDTYEQYF. The J gene is TRBJ2-7, the V gene TRBV3-1 (or the pseudogene TRBV3-2); TRBD1 agrees at 9 bases. The ends lost 4 bases at V and 4 bases at J; junction bases unmatched: 11. CDR3 length equals 16 residues. Looked up from germline, CDR1 is LGHDT and CDR2 is YNNKEL (reference sequence).

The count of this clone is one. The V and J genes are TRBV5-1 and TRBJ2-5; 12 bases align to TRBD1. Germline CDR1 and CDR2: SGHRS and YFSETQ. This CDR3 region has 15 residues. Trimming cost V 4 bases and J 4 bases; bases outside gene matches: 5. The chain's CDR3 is CASSPGGQGAETQYF. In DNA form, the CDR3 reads TGCGCCAGCAGCCCTGGGGGACAGGGGGCAGAGACCCAGTACTTC.

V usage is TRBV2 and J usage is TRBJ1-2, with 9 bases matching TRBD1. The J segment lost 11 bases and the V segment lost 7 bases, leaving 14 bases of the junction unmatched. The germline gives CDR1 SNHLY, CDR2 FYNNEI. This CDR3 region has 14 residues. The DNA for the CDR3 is TGTGCCAGCAACTTTAACAGGGGGCTCGAGGGGTACACCTTC. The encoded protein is CASNFNRGLEGYTF.

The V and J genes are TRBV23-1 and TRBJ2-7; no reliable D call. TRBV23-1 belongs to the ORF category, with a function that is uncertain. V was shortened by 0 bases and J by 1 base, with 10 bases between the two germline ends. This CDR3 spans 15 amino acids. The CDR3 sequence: CASSQSKRRSYEQYF. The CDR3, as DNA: TGCGCCAGCAGTCAATCGAAGCGTAGGTCCTACGAGCAGTACTTC.